The table lists the clone carrying this T cell receptor beta chain with a few counts. It may be a read error: a sequence one base away is much more abundant. The data originate from a study of prognosis after radiotherapy for stage I lung cancer. By two-round multiplex PCR, the TCR beta CDR3 was amplified from genomic DNA. The first PCR round targeted every TRBV and TRBJ gene with specific primers. In TCRdb, the multiplex PCR reads were re-called with MiXCR into one record per CDR3 protein. The sample has around 29,000 distinct CDR3 sequences; around 42% are singletons. Germline lookup yields CDR1 MGHRA and CDR2 YSYEKL. V shed 4 bases and J shed 6 bases, with 9 bases lying between them. This CDR3 is built from 13 residues.

The material sequenced was PBMCs, taken before or after stereotactic body radiation therapy (not recorded which). The J gene is TRBJ2-2, the V gene TRBV4-1; TRBD2 might be the D (5 bases). This clonotype originated in a donor over 45 with non-small cell lung cancer. CDR3 nucleotide sequence: TGCGCCAGCAGCCGAGAGGGCTCCGGGGAGCTGTTTTTT. Protein sequence: CASSREGSGELFF.